These 16 T cell receptor beta chains were sequenced from one sample in a study of cytomegalovirus exposure and HLA in healthy donors (dated by TCRdb to about 2017). The library came from the immunoSEQ multiplex PCR assay. For the multiplex PCR, a mixture combining 60 forward primers for TCR Vbeta segments and 13 reverse primers for TCR Jbeta segments was used. Not all clones reach the TCRdb copy of this immuneACCESS table, which keeps in-frame sequences only. Checked studies attribute under half of the gap to unresolved V genes and leave the rest unexplained. The sample includes roughly 100,000 clones, with over 70% observed a single time. More than 9% of the sample lies in the top ten. The sample taken for sequencing was PBMCs. These receptors were taken from a man over 45 in good health and CMV-seronegative.

CDR3 nucleotides: TGTGCCAGCAGCTTCACCGGGGAAAGGGCCTACGAGCAGTACTTC. Amino acids: CASSFTGERAYEQYF. This chain connects TRBV6-6 to TRBJ2-7; possible D gene TRBD2, 5 bases. Germline lookup yields CDR1 MNHNY and CDR2 SVGAGI (reference sequence). V was cut by 6 bases and J by 2 bases, with 17 bases left in between. The CDR3 sequence is 15 residues long.

This sequence joins TRBV13 and TRBJ2-1, with a tentative D call TRBD2 (6 bases). Germline values: CDR1 PRHDT, CDR2 FYEKMQ (reference sequence). CDR3 length equals 16 residues. Between the trimmed V and J ends, which lost 0 bases and 7 bases, there was a span of 16 bases. CDR3 sequence: CASSLGRDWRGNEQFF. The CDR3 DNA sequence: TGTGCCAGCAGCTTAGGCCGGGACTGGAGAGGGAATGAGCAGTTCTTC.

The chain couples TRBV6-1 to TRBJ2-1; D is ambiguous. Germline assignment: CDR1 MNHNS and CDR2 SASEGT. V gave up 1 base and J gave up 7 bases, with 11 bases separating them. CDR3 length: 14 residues. CDR3 loop: CASSEGFAINEQFF. CDR3 DNA sequence: TGTGCCAGCAGTGAAGGATTCGCGATTAATGAGCAGTTCTTC.

V gene TRBV9 combines with J gene TRBJ2-1; 12 positions match TRBD2. V trimming: 4 bases; J trimming: 9 bases; junction bases outside the gene matches: 5. CDR3 length: 14 residues. Germline CDR1 is SGDLS and CDR2 is YYNGEE. CDR3 in DNA: TGTGCCAGCAGCCGACTAGCGGGAGCTTTTGAGCAGTTCTTC. It translates to CASSRLAGAFEQFF.

V and J are TRBV28 and TRBJ1-5; D unclear. V gave up 1 base and J gave up 0 bases, with 4 bases separating them. The CDR3 runs to 14 residues. Germline V CDR1 and CDR2: MDHEN, SYDVKM. CDR3 sequence reads: CASSLSVSNQPQHF. As DNA, the CDR3 is TGTGCCAGCAGTTTATCGGTTAGCAATCAGCCCCAGCATTTT.

The CDR3 DNA follows: TGTGCCAGCAGTTCCCTCAGCGATCAAGAGACCCAGTACTTC. The encoded protein is CASSSLSDQETQYF. J is TRBJ2-5 and V is TRBV27; D ambiguous. Germline CDR1 and CDR2: MNHEY and SMNVEV (reference sequence). Trimming left V 4 bases short and J 2 bases short, with 11 bases between. This CDR3 has 14 amino acids.

This clone has just one count. The chain is built from TRBV11-3 and TRBJ2-3; D gene ambiguous. CDR1 is SGHNT, CDR2 YENEEA, per germline. The CDR3 consists of 14 residues. V lost 0 bases and J lost 4, with 8 bases in between. Here the CDR3 reads CASSLDEHPDTQYF. CDR3 sequence (DNA): TGTGCCAGCAGCTTAGACGAACACCCAGATACGCAGTATTTT.

This clone occurred once. This chain connects TRBV6-5 to TRBJ2-3; 9 bases line up with TRBD2. V was clipped by 4 bases and J by 3 bases; unmatched bases: 2. This CDR3 comprises 14 residues. Germline V gives CDR1 MNHEY, CDR2 SVGAGI. DNA of the CDR3: TGTGCCAGCAGTTTTAGCGGGAGTACAGATACGCAGTATTTT. It yields the protein CASSFSGSTDTQYF.

The chain recombines TRBV18 with TRBJ1-1; 7 bases match TRBD1. The CDR3 loop spans 14 amino acids. Germline V lookup: CDR1 KGHSH, CDR2 LQKENI. The ends lost 3 bases at V and 3 bases at J; junction bases unmatched: 4. CDR3 in DNA: TGTGCCAGCTCACCGGGACAGACTTACACTGAAGCTTTCTTT. It specifies CASSPGQTYTEAFF.

This chain uses TRBV5-6 with TRBJ2-7, with D hard to call. Germline V lookup: CDR1 SGHDT, CDR2 YYEEEE. Trimming took 1 base from V and 6 from J, leaving 5 bases between them. The CDR3 sequence is 11 residues long. In nucleotides, the CDR3 is TGTGCCAGCAGCTTGTCCCTCGAGCAGTACTTC. Translated: CASSLSLEQYF.

This chain joins TRBV9 and TRBJ1-2, with a tentative D call TRBD1 (6 bases). Germline V lookup: CDR1 SGDLS, CDR2 YYNGEE. The V and J ends lost 4 bases and 7 bases respectively, with 17 bases between them. This CDR3 contains 14 residues. CDR3 sequence (DNA): TGTGCCAGCAGCTCGTCCGGGGGGCACGCTGGCTACACCTTC. As protein: CASSSSGGHAGYTF.

The V and J genes are TRBV19 and TRBJ2-3, with 7 positions matching TRBD2. The CDR3 consists of 14 residues. Germline V gives CDR1 LNHDA, CDR2 SQIVND (reference sequence). The J segment lost 6 bases and the V segment lost 6 bases, leaving 9 bases of the junction unmatched. In nucleotides, the CDR3 is TGTGCCAGTAGGGATTCACTAGCGTCGGATACGCAGTATTTT. Translating gives CASRDSLASDTQYF.

The gene calls are TRBV18 and TRBJ2-7, with TRBD1 identical over 8 bases. The J segment lost 2 bases and the V segment lost 2 bases, leaving 5 bases of the junction unmatched. CDR1 is KGHSH, CDR2 LQKENI, per germline. The CDR3 extends over 15 amino acids. For the CDR3, the DNA is TGTGCCAGCTCACCATCGGGGACAGGTACCTACGAGCAGTACTTC. The encoded protein is CASSPSGTGTYEQYF. The variable domain in full, completed from reference TRBV18 and TRBJ2-7, reads NAGVMQNPRHLVRRRGQEARLRCSPMKGHSHVYWYRQLPEEGLKFMVYLQKENIIDESGMPKERFSAEFPKEGPSILRIQQVVRGDSAAYFCASSPSGTGTYEQYFGPGTRLTVT.

The rearrangement links TRBV29-1 to TRBJ1-1; D is perhaps TRBD1 (6 bases). V lost 5 bases and J lost 1, with 14 bases in between. CDR1 is SQVTM, CDR2 ANQGSEA, per germline. The CDR3 is 14 residues long. In nucleotides, the CDR3 is TGCAGCGTTCATGAGGGGGGGGCGAACACTGAAGCTTTCTTT. This codes for CSVHEGGANTEAFF.

The chain is built from TRBV7-3 and TRBJ2-6, with D perhaps TRBD2 (7 bases). CDR1 SGHTA and CDR2 FQGTGA come from the germline V gene. The CDR3 runs to 17 residues. V lost 2 bases and J 4 bases, leaving 15 bases between the germline ends. CDR3 amino acids: CASSLQAGARGANVLTF. The CDR3 bases are TGTGCCAGCAGCTTACAGGCGGGGGCGCGCGGGGCCAACGTCCTGACTTTC.

This clone has only one observation. This chain joins TRBV5-1 and TRBJ2-3; possible D gene TRBD1, 5 bases. CDR1 and CDR2 from the germline V gene are SGHRS and YFSETQ. This CDR3 region has 14 residues. V was pared by 5 bases and J by 2 bases, with 12 bases between. The CDR3 DNA sequence: TGCGCCAGCAGTGCGCAGGGCTACACAGATACGCAGTATTTT. Protein: CASSAQGYTDTQYF.